This TCR beta chain was captured in a study of T cell responses to AZD1222 COVID-19 vaccine. Overall study: Pooled samples include second doses given at about 4 or 12 weeks. Regarding the study as a whole: Increased Spike-specific TCR breadth and depth were observed after two AZD1222 doses. Without day 14 samples, only post-peak T cell repertoires were studied.

For this clone: The antigen is unknown.

Clones were sequenced by immunoSEQ multiplex PCR, and TCRdb holds only the in-frame ones, with some missing. The sample has about 140,000 clones; about 91% are singletons. Germline V gives CDR1 LGHNT, CDR2 FRNRAP. The CDR3 totals 15 residues. J gave up 6 bases and V 2 bases, and 6 bases lay outside the gene matches. The clonotype was recovered from an adult in good health. The chain has TRBV12-5 and TRBJ2-1; 8 nucleotides align to TRBD2. The material sequenced was peripheral blood, taken on day 0 of AZD1222 vaccination. The CDR3 region has the DNA TGTGCTAGTGGTTTGCTCACGGGAGGGCCCAATGAGCAGTTCTTC. Translating gives CASGLLTGGPNEQFF.